This T cell receptor (beta chain) was found in a study of blood T cell repertoires in COVID-19. About the research overall: The samples span acute and convalescent COVID-19 from the United States, Italy and Spain. T cells, B-cell-depleted T cells, or PBMCs supplied cDNA or gDNA.

Authors' methods: By means of reference gene primer amplification, nucleated cell counts were estimated. Clones were sequenced by immunoSEQ multiplex PCR, and TCRdb holds only the in-frame ones, with some missing. The D gene and trimming were derived from the DNA, and the V and J assignments and clone size from that table. This sample yields some 250,000 clones, of which 80% to 85% are seen a single time; approximately 3.5% belongs to the top ten. Germline V gene data show CDR1 as LGHDT and CDR2 as YNNKEL (reference sequence). Trimming shortened V by 0 bases and J by 7 bases, and 4 bases separated the two germline ends. The CDR3 is 11 residues long.

The J gene is TRBJ2-7, the V gene TRBV3-1 (or the pseudogene TRBV3-2); D ambiguous. Sample: peripheral blood. The clonotype was recovered from a woman aged 18-29 years with acute or convalescent COVID-19. The CDR3 loop reads CASSQDREQYF. The CDR3 DNA follows: TGTGCCAGCAGCCAAGACAGGGAGCAGTACTTC.